The 9 T cell receptor beta chains reported below all come from one sample, sequenced in a study of T cell changes during pregnancy in multiple sclerosis. Method: immunoSEQ multiplex PCR; TCRdb's copy keeps in-frame clones and lacks some. The sample has roughly 83,000 clones, about 89% seen once. The sample here was PBMCs, taken in the first trimester of pregnancy. The receptors originated from a female donor in good health, serving as a control in a pregnancy study. Some clones in this sample may be carry-over from other donors' samples.

This chain connects TRBV19 to TRBJ2-7; 7 positions agree with TRBD2. V lost 5 bases and J lost 0; bases outside the gene matches: 10. The length of the CDR3 is 16 residues. The V gene's germline CDR1 is LNHDA and CDR2 SQIVND (reference sequence). As DNA, the CDR3 is TGTGCCAGTAGTCAGTACGGGGGGATTAGCTCCTACGAGCAGTACTTC. Amino acids: CASSQYGGISSYEQYF. The whole variable domain, filled in from reference TRBV19 and TRBJ2-7, reads DGGITQSPKYLFRKEGQNVTLSCEQNLNHDAMYWYRQDPGQGLRLIYYSQIVNDFQKGDIAEGYSVSREKKESFPLTVTSAQKNPTAFYLCASSQYGGISSYEQYFGPGTRLTVT.

V gene TRBV4-3 combines with J gene TRBJ1-2; 8 nucleotides align to TRBD1. The V segment lost 4 bases and the J segment 7 bases; nucleotides outside the gene matches: 2. Germline V gives CDR1 LGHNA, CDR2 YSLEER. The CDR3 is 12 residues long. The CDR3 is CASSLDRGGYTF. CDR3 nucleotide sequence: TGCGCCAGCAGCCTCGACAGGGGTGGCTACACCTTC.

The count of this clone is one. The rearrangement uses TRBV14 and TRBJ1-6, with a tentative D call TRBD1 (6 bases). The length of the CDR3 is 15 residues. Germline CDR1 reads SGHDN; CDR2 reads FVKESK. Trimming left V 3 bases short and J 9 bases short, with 15 bases between. For the CDR3, the DNA is TGTGCCAGCAGCCACGCCACAGGGTTGGGTTCACCCCTCCACTTT. Its translation: CASSHATGLGSPLHF.

This chain uses TRBV27 with TRBJ1-1; the D is unclear. The CDR3 runs 15 residues. Germline V gene sequence: CDR1 MNHEY, CDR2 SMNVEV (reference sequence). Trimming took off 0 bases at V and 3 bases at J, with 11 bases between the two ends. The CDR3 nucleotides are TGTGCCAGCAGTTTATCCCAGGCGGGGTACACTGAAGCTTTCTTT. Translating gives CASSLSQAGYTEAFF.

V and J are TRBV19 and TRBJ1-4; 7 bases are shared with TRBD1. V shed 5 bases and J 0 bases; nucleotides not matched to a gene: 0. Germline V gene lookup returns CDR1 LNHDA and CDR2 SQIVND (reference sequence). CDR3 length equals 14 residues. The CDR3 bases are TGTGCCAGTAGTGACAGGGCAACTAATGAAAAACTGTTTTTT. It codes for CASSDRATNEKLFF.

V is TRBV4-1 and J is TRBJ2-2, with D maybe TRBD2 (5 bases). This CDR3 has 16 residues. Trimming removed 3 bases at V and 2 bases at J, with 13 bases between. Germline V CDR1 and CDR2: MGHRA, YSYEKL. The CDR3 sequence is CASSQMRTSNTGELFF. CDR3 sequence (DNA): TGCGCCAGCAGCCAGATGAGGACTTCTAACACCGGGGAGCTGTTTTTT.

V gene TRBV5-1 combines with J gene TRBJ1-2, with TRBD1 matching over 10 bases. The V and J ends lost 3 bases and 4 bases, in that order; junction bases with no gene match: 9. From germline, CDR1 is SGHRS and CDR2 YFSETQ. There are 16 residues in the CDR3. The CDR3, as DNA: TGCGCCAGCAGCTCCTCCGGGACAGGGGTTGGCTATGGCTACACCTTC. Translating gives CASSSSGTGVGYGYTF.

The chain combines TRBV7-3 with TRBJ2-7; unclear D gene. The ends were cut back, 5 bases at V and 1 base at J, with 12 bases in the middle. CDR3 length: 14 amino acids. Germline V gives CDR1 SGHTA, CDR2 FQGTGA. CDR3 protein: CASSPGVGSYEQYF. In DNA form, the CDR3 reads TGTGCCAGCAGCCCAGGTGTTGGGTCCTACGAGCAGTACTTC.

This clone appeared once. The V call is TRBV7-9, the J call TRBJ2-5, with D possibly matching TRBD2 (6 bases). The V end lost 1 base, the J end lost 1 base, and 7 bases lay between the germline ends. The CDR3 has 14 amino acids. From germline, CDR1 is SEHNR and CDR2 FQNEAQ (reference sequence). The DNA for the CDR3 is TGTGCCAGCAGCTTAGTGGGACTCCAAGAGACCCAGTACTTC. The encoded protein is CASSLVGLQETQYF.